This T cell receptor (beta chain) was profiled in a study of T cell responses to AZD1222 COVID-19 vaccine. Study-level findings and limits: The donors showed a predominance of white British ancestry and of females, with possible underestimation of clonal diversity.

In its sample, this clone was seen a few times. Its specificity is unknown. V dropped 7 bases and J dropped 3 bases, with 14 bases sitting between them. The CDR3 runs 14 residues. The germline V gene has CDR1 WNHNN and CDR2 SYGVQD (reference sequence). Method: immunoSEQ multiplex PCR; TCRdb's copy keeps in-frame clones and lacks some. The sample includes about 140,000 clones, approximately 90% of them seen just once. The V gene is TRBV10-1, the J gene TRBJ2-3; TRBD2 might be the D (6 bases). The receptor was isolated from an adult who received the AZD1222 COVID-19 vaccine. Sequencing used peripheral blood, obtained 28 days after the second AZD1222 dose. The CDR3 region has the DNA TGCGCCAGCACGATAGCGGAGGGGACAGATACGCAGTATTTT. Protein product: CASTIAEGTDTQYF.